These T cell receptor beta chains were read from a single sample in a study of T cells expressing NK-cell markers. TCRdb reprocessed the 5' RACE reads and stores each CDR3 protein as one record, lacking DNA. Here the sample table reports some 150,000 distinct CDR3 sequences. Sequencing was done on a sample of blood T cells: a sorted CD56 or NKG2C T cell subset, CD4+ or CD8+ T cells, or bulk PBMC T cells (not recorded which). These receptors were obtained from a woman in her fifties or sixties in good health. CDR3s include the opening cysteine and the closing phenylalanine or tryptophan. The order of the fields is J gene, V gene, CDR3 protein.

>TRBJ1-1|TRBV11-2
CASSLRTRNTEAFF
>TRBJ2-3|TRBV5-8
CASSPGGLAGSDTQYF
>TRBJ2-1|TRBV18
CASSPEWTSGIVSYNEQFF
>TRBJ2-3|TRBV7-9
CASATRGGEGTDTQYF
>TRBJ2-5|TRBV21-1
CASSILETQYF
>TRBJ2-5|TRBV27
CASNPERGGIETQYF
>TRBJ1-1|TRBV12-3/TRBV12-4
CASSPERVTEAFF
>TRBJ1-6|TRBV20-1
CSAFSTAYNSPLHF
>TRBJ2-1|TRBV5-5
CASRDRDNYNEQFF
>TRBJ2-1|TRBV4-2
CASSQVSREGSYEQFF
>TRBJ1-1|TRBV12-5
CASGFRGNTEAFF
>TRBJ1-2|TRBV29-1
CSVRPIGRDGYTF
>TRBJ2-1|TRBV27
CASSFLGTSDEQFF
>TRBJ2-6|TRBV3-1
CASSQVGAAGANVLTF
>TRBJ1-1|TRBV20-1
CSARARDRLNTEAFF
>TRBJ2-3|TRBV9
CASSPNTSPDTQYF
>TRBJ2-1|TRBV14
CASSPRGLADYNEQFF
>TRBJ1-1|TRBV18
CASSPTRALMNTEAFF
>TRBJ2-3|TRBV9
CASSVSGGPTISSTDTQYF
>TRBJ2-7|TRBV20-1
CSVANLEGAYEQYF
>TRBJ1-1|TRBV20-1
CSAPPGRNTEAFF
>TRBJ2-1|TRBV29-1
CSVLGPSGSSYNEQFF
>TRBJ2-3|TRBV7-8
CASSLWTSGTDTQYF
>TRBJ1-2|TRBV12-3/TRBV12-4
CASSLPEHYGYTF
>TRBJ1-2|TRBV20-1
CSGRAGGDYGYTF
>TRBJ2-4|TRBV5-6
CASGTSKNIQYF
>TRBJ1-1|TRBV11-2
CASRLSTENTEAFF
>TRBJ2-1|TRBV28
CASSPTSGSSNEQFF
>TRBJ1-1|TRBV4-2
CASSPTAWGRSTEAFF
>TRBJ1-4|TRBV12-3/TRBV12-4
CASSASLGASNEKLFF
>TRBJ2-5|TRBV12-2
CASRPPGLAGSRTQYF
>TRBJ2-5|TRBV3-1
CASSQAEGQETQYF
>TRBJ2-7|TRBV12-5
CASGSPAGAYEQYF
>TRBJ2-1|TRBV7-2
CASSTRTSERNEQFF
>TRBJ2-1|TRBV15
CATSREQGIYNEQFF
>TRBJ1-1|TRBV6-6
CASSSVEGGTEAFF
>TRBJ2-3|TRBV27
CASSLRESEDTQYF
>TRBJ2-7|TRBV11-2
CASSLDSPPYYEQYF
>TRBJ1-2|TRBV25-1
CASSDFGGNYGYTF
>TRBJ2-7|TRBV5-6
CASSLGTSFYEQYF
>TRBJ2-2|TRBV6-1
CASSLEGPFLGELFF
>TRBJ2-7|TRBV7-9
CASSSRDRGEQYF
>TRBJ2-5|TRBV29-1
CSVRQGAMMMETQYF
>TRBJ2-1|TRBV12-3/TRBV12-4
CASSLGGGPYEQFF
>TRBJ2-2|TRBV7-9
CASTHLGSDTGELFF
>TRBJ1-1|TRBV2
CASSERQPEAFF
>TRBJ2-5|TRBV5-1
CASSLAPGSIAGETQYF
>TRBJ2-7|TRBV20-1
CSARGVRAGNYEQYF
>TRBJ2-5|TRBV7-8
CASSRTSAYGETQYF
>TRBJ1-2|TRBV5-1
CASTETSNYGYTF
>TRBJ2-2|TRBV2
CASSLNGAENTGELFF
>TRBJ2-7|TRBV4-1
CASSQGPGQHVYEQYF
>TRBJ2-1|TRBV12-3/TRBV12-4
CASSLALRGREQFF
>TRBJ2-7|TRBV12-3/TRBV12-4
CASSPLGSTYEQYF
>TRBJ2-6|TRBV12-3/TRBV12-4
CALLTGGGFDAGANVLTF
>TRBJ2-3|TRBV7-8
CASSRILAEDRHTQYF
>TRBJ2-3|TRBV2
CASMSEDTQYF